The clone carrying this T cell receptor beta chain was recorded at least ten times. Noted time point: patch test 1, 2 weeks after DPC sensitization. Treatment meaning: therapeutic diphenylcyclopropenone sensitization with weekly scalp DPC. Investigators collected blood before applying each patch test. The data derive from a study of human T cells and chemical hapten exposure. A single record per CDR3 protein comes from TCRdb applying MiXCR to the RACE reads. This table holds around 380,000 distinct CDR3 sequences, around 5% found once. Germline CDR1 and CDR2: SGHTA and FQGTGA. CDR3 size: 16 residues. V lost 5 bases, J lost 1 base, and 12 bases lay in between.

Sample: whole blood, taken in connection with sensitization to the hapten diphenylcyclopropenone (DPC). The chain uses TRBV7-3 and TRBJ2-6, with D tentatively TRBD1 (5 bases). This sequence was found in a woman in her forties or fifties with alopecia areata. Some clones in this sample may be carry-over from other donors' samples. The CDR3 spells CASSPRSGSGANVLTF. The DNA for the CDR3 is TGTGCCAGCAGCCCGCGTTCAGGGTCTGGGGCCAACGTCCTGACTTTC.